What follows are 2 T cell receptor beta chains derived from one specimen sequenced in a study of monozygotic twins with inflammatory bowel disease. TCRdb re-called the 5' RACE reads; one entry per CDR3 protein, DNA not given. This specimen shows some 450,000 distinct CDR3 sequences; the ten leading clones hold 2.4%. The specimen sequenced was blood. The receptors stem from a human donor with ulcerative colitis or Crohn's disease, or a healthy co-twin of an affected twin (not recorded which).

The chain carries TRBV13 and TRBJ2-2. Germline loops: CDR1 PRHDT, CDR2 FYEKMQ (reference sequence). The CDR3 sequence is 15 residues long. CDR3 region: CASSLRTDGAGELFF. Drawing the rest from reference TRBV13 and TRBJ2-2, the complete variable domain is AAGVIQSPRHLIKEKRETATLKCYPIPRHDTVYWYQQGPGQDPQFLISFYEKMQSDKGSIPDRFSAQQFSDYHSELNMSSLELGDSALYFCASSLRTDGAGELFFGEGSRLTVL.

This chain connects TRBV6-5 to TRBJ1-1. The CDR3 is made up of 13 amino acids. The V gene's germline CDR1 is MNHEY and CDR2 SVGAGI. CDR3 residues: CASSFATNTEAFF.